The rows below give T cell receptor beta chains drawn from one sample of a study of response to subunit inactivated influenza vaccine. Using its own MiXCR run on the RT-PCR reads, TCRdb lists one record per CDR3 protein. The sample carries hundreds of thousands of distinct CDR3 sequences, less than 15% recorded once. The sample in question was PBMCs from blood, obtained 14 days before vaccination. The source is a man aged 50-60 years who received an inactivated influenza vaccine. Both conserved end residues are part of each CDR3. The D gene is left open where the match is weak. Clone size is not always given. Where it is, it says once, few, many or a class for expanded clones.

d_gene	abundance	v_gene	j_gene	CDR3aa	CDR3nt
TRBD1	NA	TRBV10-3	TRBJ1-1	CAIRNRDSEAFF	TGTGCCATCAGGAACCGGGACAGCGAAGCTTTCTTT
TRBD2	few	TRBV3-1	TRBJ2-1	CASSQPGLGLDEQFF	TGTGCCAGCAGCCAACCAGGACTAGGGTTGGATGAGCAGTTCTTC
NA	NA	TRBV19	TRBJ1-1	CASSINSLNTEAFF	TGTGCCAGTAGTATAAACAGCCTGAACACTGAAGCTTTCTTT
TRBD1	many	TRBV20-1	TRBJ2-1	CSARQGGGYNEQFF	TGCAGTGCCAGACAGGGGGGGGGTTACAATGAGCAGTTCTTC
NA	NA	TRBV7-2	TRBJ2-7	CASSFRGPDEQYF	TGTGCCAGCAGCTTCCGGGGGCCGGACGAGCAGTACTTC
NA	few	TRBV7-2	TRBJ2-2	CASTPRGQGTGELFF	TGTGCCAGCACCCCGCGGGGACAAGGCACCGGGGAGCTGTTTTTT
NA	NA	TRBV3-1	TRBJ2-7	CASGYEQYF	TGTGCCAGCGGCTACGAGCAGTACTTC
TRBD1	NA	TRBV20-1	TRBJ1-6	CSARYPGTGNSPLHF	TGCAGTGCTAGATACCCCGGGACAGGGAATTCACCCCTCCACTTT
NA	few	TRBV5-1	TRBJ1-6	CASSFRQENSPLHF	TGCGCCAGCAGCTTCCGCCAGGAGAATTCACCCCTCCACTTT
TRBD1	NA	TRBV7-9	TRBJ2-3	CASSLANRGSLGDTQYF	TGTGCCAGCAGTCTAGCCAACAGGGGGTCCCTAGGGGATACGCAGTATTTT
TRBD1	few	TRBV6-1	TRBJ1-5	CASSPGTGFGQPQHF	TGTGCCAGCAGTCCCGGGACAGGGTTCGGTCAGCCCCAGCATTTT
TRBD2	few	TRBV16	TRBJ2-7	CASSHPGRGYEQYF	TGTGCCAGCAGCCACCCTGGGAGGGGCTACGAGCAGTACTTC
NA	NA	TRBV20-1	TRBJ2-7	CSARDLRDLGYEQYF	TGCAGTGCTAGAGATCTGAGGGACCTCGGCTACGAGCAGTACTTC
TRBD1	few	TRBV5-1	TRBJ2-5	CASRLGQSGAETQYF	TGCGCCAGCAGATTGGGACAGTCAGGGGCGGAGACCCAGTACTTC
NA	NA	TRBV9	TRBJ1-4	CASSAQAGKNEKLFF	TGTGCCAGCAGCGCTCAGGCAGGGAAGAATGAAAAACTGTTTTTT
NA	NA	TRBV15	TRBJ1-5	CATSRGPGAAQPQHF	TGTGCCACCAGCAGAGGCCCAGGGGCGGCTCAGCCCCAGCATTTT
NA	few	TRBV7-9	TRBJ2-3	CASNNQGFGDTQYF	TGTGCCAGCAACAACCAGGGGTTCGGAGATACGCAGTATTTT
TRBD1	few	TRBV20-1	TRBJ2-7	CSARDHRGSYEQYF	TGCAGTGCTAGAGATCACAGGGGTTCCTACGAGCAGTACTTC
TRBD1	few	TRBV29-1	TRBJ2-1	CSLSRGNEQFF	TGCAGCCTTTCCAGGGGGAATGAGCAGTTCTTC
NA	once	TRBV20-1	TRBJ2-1	CSAIYPGPQDQQFF	TGCAGTGCTATATACCCGGGCCCACAGGATCAGCAGTTCTTC
NA	many	TRBV10-3	TRBJ2-7	CAISEGAGTNYEQYF	TGTGCCATCAGTGAGGGGGCCGGGACAAATTACGAGCAGTACTTC
TRBD2	NA	TRBV7-2	TRBJ2-7	CASSLLGGRALYEQYF	TGTGCCAGCAGCTTATTAGGCGGGAGGGCACTCTACGAGCAGTACTTC
TRBD2	few	TRBV12-3/TRBV12-4	TRBJ2-3	CASSLVKLAGATDTQYF	TGTGCCAGCAGTTTAGTGAAACTAGCGGGAGCTACAGATACGCAGTATTTT
TRBD2	NA	TRBV5-1	TRBJ2-3	CASSLIPSGGGDTQYF	TGCGCCAGCAGCTTGATCCCTAGCGGGGGGGGTGATACGCAGTATTTT
NA	NA	TRBV6-5	TRBJ1-3	CASSYSYWEAGNTIYF	TGTGCCAGCAGTTACTCGTATTGGGAGGCCGGAAACACCATATATTTT
TRBD2	few	TRBV6-2/TRBV6-3	TRBJ2-1	CASSYSRLAGGDEQFF	TGTGCCAGCAGTTACTCGAGGCTAGCGGGAGGCGATGAGCAGTTCTTC
TRBD2	NA	TRBV20-1	TRBJ2-5	CSAGGAGGIVETQYF	TGCAGTGCGGGAGGGGCAGGTGGAATCGTGGAGACCCAGTACTTC
NA	NA	TRBV28	TRBJ2-3	CASSKPSDRYYTDTQYF	TGTGCCAGCAGCAAACCTTCGGACAGATACTACACAGATACGCAGTATTTT
NA	many	TRBV12-3/TRBV12-4	TRBJ2-7	CASSQKTVPSEQYF	TGTGCCAGCAGCCAAAAGACAGTACCGTCAGAGCAGTACTTC
NA	NA	TRBV7-2	TRBJ2-1	CASSLTGSRINEQFF	TGTGCCAGCAGCCTCACAGGGTCCAGGATTAATGAGCAGTTCTTC
TRBD1	NA	TRBV4-1	TRBJ2-7	CASSQDPSPGTVTYEQYF	TGCGCCAGCAGCCAAGATCCCTCGCCCGGGACAGTTACCTACGAGCAGTACTTC